This TCR beta chain was sequenced for a study of human T cells and chemical hapten exposure (dated by TCRdb to the early 2020s). Study-wide context: For sensitization, 2% DPC in acetone was applied to a 2 cm by 2 cm area of upper inner arm skin. Patients additionally received weekly therapeutic DPC doses to the scalp throughout the roughly 23-week study period. Patch testing was done on the upper back using Finn chambers containing 0.01% DPC, and results were scored after 6 days according to International Contact Dermatitis Research Group standards. Alopecia areata with under or over 50% scalp involvement, alopecia totalis and alopecia universalis were represented in the patient cohort, which was mostly female. Libraries were pooled for sequencing, and per-sample TCR yields varied mainly because of small differences in library volumes within the pool. The study tracked peripheral blood TCR repertoire changes in vivo during primary and secondary sensitization to the hapten diphenylcyclopropenone (DPC) in alopecia patients. Blood samples were taken from patients before sensitization (week 0) and then at 2, 6 and about 24 weeks after DPC sensitization. Blood for TCR sequencing was provided by twenty-nine alopecia patients at one to four time points (pre-sensitization, 2, 6 and 24 weeks).

This specimen's time point label, interpreted: patch test 1, 2 weeks after DPC sensitization. The treatment or condition label, read with the paper, signifies: therapeutic diphenylcyclopropenone sensitization with weekly scalp DPC. At every patch-test visit, the blood draw took place before the patch test was put on. Eligible patients were aged 18 to 70, diagnosed with alopecia, deemed suitable for DPC therapy, and excluded if pregnant. Unfractionated whole blood was collected in Tempus Blood RNA tubes, and total RNA was extracted from that blood. As encoded in the germline V gene (reference sequence), CDR1 is DFQATT while CDR2 is SNEGSKA. V is reduced by 0 bases and J by 0 bases, leaving a spacing of 15 bases between them. Its CDR3 holds 17 amino acids, cysteine through phenylalanine. Here the CDR3 DNA is all that survives: 51 bases in frame from base 1. The receptor library was made with RACE. TCRdb shows the sequencer as NextSeq 500. During library preparation, unique molecular identifiers were attached to individual cDNA molecules so that TCRs could be counted quantitatively and reproducibly. Both TCR alpha and TCR beta chains were sequenced from each blood RNA sample. The original methods were these. The median number of TCRs per sample was 95,638, ranging from about 23,224 to 690,600. V, J and CDR3 annotation of the TCR reads was carried out using the Decombinator software suite. Every sample was subsampled to the same number of TCRs (28,000) for the PS versus PT1 abundance plots. Expanded TCRs were defined as absent before sensitization and observed at least eight times at the 2-week time point. TCRdb took the public reads, trimmed them with fastp at Q25, ran MiXCR for clone calling and kept in-frame beta chains. When rows share a CDR3 protein, they turn into one entry using the most common DNA and genes. The V and J calls were determined by TCRdb, not by the authors. Across this sample there are roughly 360,000 distinct CDR3 sequences, with about 4.4% seen only once. Under 3% of the sample belongs to the ten largest clones.

The research as a whole found: Repeated subsampling changed both the strength of the expansion versus patch-test correlation and the threshold at which that correlation became significant. DPC sensitization did not change how many TCRs were above 1 in 1000 frequency, and no evidence was found of alterations in global repertoire structure. Significantly more large CDR3 similarity clusters were formed by expanded TCRs than by pre-sensitization or healthy control sets, consistent with antigen-driven responses. Alopecia, a presumed autoimmune disease, was present in all patients, so the immune response of the patients might differ from that of healthy individuals. Patch test score correlated positively with the number of PT1 expanded TCRs, reaching significance at thresholds 8, 16 and 32 but not at 4.

This clonotype has at least ten counts. Its target antigen remains unknown. It has no much larger one-base neighbor in the sample; base qualities were not kept. This specimen consisted of whole blood, obtained in connection with sensitization to the hapten diphenylcyclopropenone (DPC). This receptor chain uses TRBV20-1 and TRBJ1-5, with the D gene too uncertain to name. The TCR was taken from a woman between 50 and 59 years old with alopecia areata. Some clones in this sample may be carry-over from other donors' samples. The CDR3 corresponds to CSARETREDYSNQPQHF. The nucleotide sequence is given as TGCAGTGCTAGAGAGACCCGGGAAGACTATAGCAATCAGCCCCAGCATTTT.